Below, 28 T cell receptor beta chains from the same sample are listed, as sequenced in a study of shared clonotypes between healthy human individuals. TCRdb's table, derived via immunoSEQ multiplex PCR, lists solely in-frame clones and lacks some. The sample holds millions of clones; 95% are singletons and the top ten take roughly 0.13%. The sample comprised naive CD4+ T cells sorted from blood. Regarding subset: CD45RA+ positively selected. The receptors derive from a man aged 18 to 30 in good health.

This chain connects TRBV5-1 to TRBJ2-2; no firm D call. This CDR3 is 17 amino acids long. Germline loops: CDR1 SGHRS, CDR2 YFSETQ. V lost 4 bases and J lost 2, with 18 bases in between. The CDR3, as DNA: TGCGCCAGCAGCCATCCTCCATTTGGGTTAAACACCGGGGAGCTGTTTTTT. Its translation is CASSHPPFGLNTGELFF. The full variable domain, completed using reference TRBV5-1 and TRBJ2-2, is KAGVTQTPRYLIKTRGQQVTLSCSPISGHRSVSWYQQTPGQGLQFLFEYFSETQRNKGNFPGRFSGRQFSNSRSEMNVSTLELGDSALYLCASSHPPFGLNTGELFFGEGSRLTVL.

The gene calls are TRBV2 and TRBJ2-1, with D hard to call. V lost 3 bases, J lost 1 base, and 10 bases lay in between. Germline loops: CDR1 SNHLY, CDR2 FYNNEI. The CDR3 length is 15 residues. The DNA for the CDR3 is TGTGCCAGCAGTGATCAGGCAGCTTCCTACAATGAGCAGTTCTTC. This encodes CASSDQAASYNEQFF.

This CDR3 is CASSTLEDTGELFF. For the CDR3, the DNA is TGTGCCAGCAGCACTCTAGAGGACACCGGGGAGCTGTTTTTT. The gene calls are TRBV5-4 and TRBJ2-2; no firm D call. Deletions cut 4 bases from V and 3 bases from J, with 10 bases between. Germline V gives CDR1 SGHNT, CDR2 YYREEE (reference sequence). The CDR3 is 14 amino acids.

This chain joins TRBV7-2 and TRBJ2-6; the D is unclear. The CDR3 sequence is 14 residues long. CDR1 SGHTA and CDR2 FQGNSA come from the germline V gene. Trimming left V 5 bases short and J 4 bases short, with 9 bases between. The CDR3 sequence is CASSPPPGANVLTF. CDR3 in DNA: TGTGCCAGCAGCCCTCCCCCAGGGGCCAACGTCCTGACTTTC.

Of note for this clone: The sample carries other DNA sequences with the same CDR3. CDR3 DNA sequence: TGTGCCTGGAGTGTACGGGTGGGGGAGACCCAGTACTTC. Translated, it gives CAWSVRVGETQYF. V is TRBV30 and J is TRBJ2-5, with D unclear. Germline V CDR1 and CDR2: GTSNPN, SVGIG (reference sequence). CDR3 length: 13 amino acids. Trimming pared 0 bases from V and 5 bases from J, leaving 10 bases between.

The gene calls are TRBV7-2 and TRBJ1-2, with D tentatively TRBD1 (6 bases). Trimming stripped 5 bases from V and 4 bases from J, with 17 bases between. The V gene's germline CDR1 is SGHTA and CDR2 FQGNSA. The CDR3 has 15 amino acids. In nucleotides, the CDR3 is TGTGCCAGCAGCCTCGGACAGAACCAGGGCTATGGCTACACCTTC. Its translation: CASSLGQNQGYGYTF.

This clone came up a few times. The chain has TRBV7-2 and TRBJ1-6, with a tentative D call TRBD1 (5 bases). Germline assignment: CDR1 SGHTA and CDR2 FQGNSA. Trimming shortened V by 0 bases and J by 10 bases, and 16 bases separated the two germline ends. This CDR3 spans 16 amino acids. The CDR3 sequence is CASSLATTTVGSPLHF. CDR3 DNA: TGTGCCAGCAGCTTAGCTACTACGACAGTAGGCTCACCCCTCCACTTT.

This clone was detected once. The rearrangement uses TRBV19 and TRBJ2-2; TRBD1 might be the D (6 bases). The CDR3 totals 16 residues. Germline V lookup: CDR1 LNHDA, CDR2 SQIVND (reference sequence). The V end lost 4 bases, the J end lost 0 bases, and 12 bases lay between the germline ends. This chain's CDR3 is CASSRTGTSNTGELFF. CDR3 sequence (DNA): TGTGCCAGTAGTAGAACCGGGACATCGAACACCGGGGAGCTGTTTTTT. Full variable domain (remainder filled in from reference TRBV19 and TRBJ2-2): DGGITQSPKYLFRKEGQNVTLSCEQNLNHDAMYWYRQDPGQGLRLIYYSQIVNDFQKGDIAEGYSVSREKKESFPLTVTSAQKNPTAFYLCASSRTGTSNTGELFFGEGSRLTVL.

The J gene is TRBJ2-1, the V gene TRBV25-1, with 12 bases matching TRBD2. Germline values: CDR1 MGHDK, CDR2 SYGVNS. J was trimmed by 10 bases and V by 3 bases; bases with no gene match: 7. CDR3 length equals 15 residues. The CDR3 DNA follows: TGTGCCAGCAGTGACCCTAGCGGGAGGGCCCCCGAGCAGTTCTTC. Protein: CASSDPSGRAPEQFF.

This chain links TRBV28 with TRBJ1-4; D remains ambiguous. The CDR3 runs 14 residues. With 2 bases removed from V and 3 bases from J, the gap between germline ends came to 7 bases. Germline values: CDR1 MDHEN, CDR2 SYDVKM. The CDR3 DNA reads TGTGCCAGCAGTTTAGTAGCCGCTAATGAAAAACTGTTTTTT. This sequence encodes CASSLVAANEKLFF.

In its sample, this clone was seen once. A much larger clone differs by one base, so this may be a read error. The chain carries TRBV6-1 and TRBJ1-6; 8 bases are a match to TRBD1. Germline CDR1 and CDR2: MNHNS and SASEGT. The CDR3 has 13 residues. Trimming removed 6 bases from V and 8 bases from J; junction bases left unmatched: 3. CDR3 sequence: CASSLTGDSPLHF. The CDR3 coding sequence is TGTGCCAGCAGCCTGACAGGGGATTCACCCCTCCACTTT.

In its sample, this clone was seen once. The rearrangement joins TRBV5-5 to TRBJ1-2, with a possible D match to TRBD1 (6 bases). The CDR3 is 15 amino acids. Per germline, CDR1 SGHKS and CDR2 YYEKEE (reference sequence). V lost 6 bases, J lost 4 bases, and 19 bases lay in between. CDR3 region: CASTLGPGEGYGYTF. The CDR3 DNA follows: TGTGCCAGCACCCTGGGGCCAGGGGAGGGCTATGGCTACACCTTC.

CDR3 sequence reads: CAISLTGGATNEKLFF. The CDR3 coding sequence is TGTGCCATCAGCCTGACCGGGGGGGCAACTAATGAAAAACTGTTTTTT. The rearrangement links TRBV10-3 to TRBJ1-4, with D perhaps matching TRBD1 (5 bases). Germline CDR1 and CDR2: ENHRY and SYGVKD. CDR3 size: 16 residues. V lost 6 bases, J lost 0 bases, and 14 bases lay in between.

The rearrangement joins TRBV30 to TRBJ2-7; TRBD1 agrees at 7 bases. Trimming cost V 0 bases and J 11 bases; bases outside gene matches: 4. The V gene's germline CDR1 is GTSNPN and CDR2 SVGIG (reference sequence). The CDR3 consists of 11 residues. CDR3 in amino acids: CAWSVSTGEYF. CDR3 coding DNA: TGTGCCTGGAGTGTTTCTACAGGGGAGTACTTC.

V and J are TRBV5-4 and TRBJ2-7; a possible D gene is TRBD1 (5 bases). The germline V gene encodes CDR1 SGHNT and CDR2 YYREEE (reference sequence). Trimming removed 1 base from V and 5 bases from J, with 13 bases in between. The CDR3 runs 14 residues. The CDR3 loop reads CASSLNDRNNEQYF. The CDR3 DNA follows: TGTGCCAGCAGCTTGAATGACAGAAACAACGAGCAGTACTTC.

This chain links TRBV7-2 with TRBJ2-3; 14 bases are a match to TRBD2. The V and J ends lost 2 bases and 2 bases, in that order; junction bases with no gene match: 3. Germline V gives CDR1 SGHTA, CDR2 FQGNSA. CDR3 length equals 17 residues. Here the CDR3 DNA reads TGTGCCAGCAGCTTAAGACTAGCGGGAGGGTACACAGATACGCAGTATTTT. Amino acids: CASSLRLAGGYTDTQYF.

The V and J genes are TRBV19 and TRBJ2-3; 7 positions match TRBD2. The V gene end was trimmed by 5 bases and the J gene end by 5 bases; junction bases not matched to a gene: 7. CDR3 length: 14 residues. In germline, CDR1 is LNHDA, CDR2 SQIVND (reference sequence). The CDR3 bases are TGTGCCAGTAGTGCGGCGGGAGTGGTAGATACGCAGTATTTT. Residues: CASSAAGVVDTQYF.

In regard to this clone: The sample holds other DNA sequences that translate to the same CDR3. The rearrangement uses TRBV11-2 and TRBJ1-2; 7 bases fit TRBD1. The CDR3 length is 14 residues. J gave up 2 bases and V 2 bases, and 2 bases lay outside the gene matches. CDR1 and CDR2 from the germline V gene are SGHAT and FQNNGV. CDR3 bases: TGTGCCAGCAGCTTATCGACAGGGAACTATGGCTACACCTTC. Its protein is CASSLSTGNYGYTF.

This clone is a singleton in its sample. The chain combines TRBV7-3 with TRBJ1-3; D is undetermined. V lost 5 bases, J lost 4 bases, and 9 bases lay in between. This CDR3 is 13 amino acids long. CDR1 and CDR2 from the germline V gene are SGHTA and FQGTGA. The CDR3 protein is CASSPPSGNTIYF. DNA of the CDR3: TGTGCCAGCAGCCCCCCCTCCGGAAACACCATATATTTT.

This rearrangement joins TRBV12-5 to TRBJ1-2; 8 bases match TRBD1. V lost 4 bases to trimming and J lost 4 bases; unmatched junction nucleotides: 2. This CDR3 contains 13 residues. Germline CDR1 reads LGHNT; CDR2 reads FRNRAP. CDR3 loop: CASGSGGSYGYTF. CDR3 coding DNA: TGTGCTAGTGGTTCAGGGGGCAGCTATGGCTACACCTTC.

This clone was observed a single time. The chain combines TRBV5-4 with TRBJ2-2; 8 nucleotides match TRBD1. Trimming removed 3 bases from V and 4 bases from J; junction bases left unmatched: 8. The germline V gene has CDR1 SGHNT and CDR2 YYREEE (reference sequence). The CDR3 spans 16 residues. CDR3 protein: CASSSVGQGGTGELFF. The DNA of the CDR3 is TGTGCCAGCAGCTCGGTAGGACAGGGAGGCACCGGGGAGCTGTTTTTT.

The chain recombines TRBV6-1 with TRBJ2-7; TRBD2 matches at 10 bases. This CDR3 is 15 amino acids long. V was pared by 5 bases and J by 0 bases, with 4 bases of the junction left unmatched. CDR1 and CDR2 (germline): MNHNS, SASEGT. In DNA, the CDR3 is TGTGCCAGCAGTCTAGCGGGGGTGAACTCCTACGAGCAGTACTTC. Protein: CASSLAGVNSYEQYF.

V gene TRBV5-6 combines with J gene TRBJ2-5; D possibly matches TRBD1 or TRBD2 (6 bases each). The CDR3 has 15 amino acids. V was clipped by 3 bases and J by 4 bases, with 16 bases between them. The germline V gene has CDR1 SGHDT and CDR2 YYEEEE. The CDR3 protein is CASSSGALSGETQYF. The DNA of the CDR3 is TGTGCCAGCAGCTCGGGGGCGTTGAGTGGAGAGACCCAGTACTTC. The variable domain in full, with the rest retrieved from reference TRBV5-6 and TRBJ2-5, is DAGVTQSPTHLIKTRGQQVTLRCSPKSGHDTVSWYQQALGQGPQFIFQYYEEEERQRGNFPDRFSGHQFPNYSSELNVNALLLGDSALYLCASSSGALSGETQYFGPGTRLLVL.

The gene calls are TRBV5-1 and TRBJ1-4, with D tentatively TRBD1 (5 bases). Germline V gene data show CDR1 as SGHRS and CDR2 as YFSETQ. This CDR3 spans 16 amino acids. V shed 1 base and J shed 0 bases, with 10 bases lying between them. The CDR3 loop reads CASSLSGTATNEKLFF. CDR3 sequence (DNA): TGCGCCAGCAGCTTGAGTGGGACGGCAACTAATGAAAAACTGTTTTTT.

About this clone: Other DNA variants within this sample encode the same CDR3. The CDR3 DNA follows: TGTGCCAGTAGTAGGGGATATAGCAATCAGCCCCAGCATTTT. Translating gives CASSRGYSNQPQHF. The chain employs TRBV6-5 and TRBJ1-5; a weak D match, TRBD1 (5 bases). The CDR3 is made up of 14 amino acids. Between the trimmed V and J ends, which lost 9 bases and 0 bases, there was a span of 12 bases. Germline CDR1 is MNHEY and CDR2 is SVGAGI.

This chain links TRBV30 with TRBJ2-2, with D possibly TRBD2 on 6 matching bases. Trimming shortened V by 0 bases and J by 5 bases, and 10 bases separated the two germline ends. The CDR3 contains 14 residues. Looked up from germline, CDR1 is GTSNPN and CDR2 is SVGIG (reference sequence). The CDR3 spells CAWSVRAGTGELFF. As DNA, the CDR3 is TGTGCCTGGAGTGTAAGGGCGGGGACCGGGGAGCTGTTTTTT.

V and J are TRBV5-4 and TRBJ1-1; 7 bases match TRBD1. The CDR3 is made up of 18 amino acids. V was pared by 0 bases and J by 0 bases, with 11 bases of the junction left unmatched. Per germline, CDR1 SGHNT and CDR2 YYREEE (reference sequence). DNA of the CDR3: TGTGCCAGCAGCTTGGGACAGGGACTTCCTACCATGAACACTGAAGCTTTCTTT. This sequence encodes CASSLGQGLPTMNTEAFF.

This sequence joins TRBV5-6 and TRBJ1-3, with D maybe TRBD1 (5 bases). The germline V and J ends were trimmed by 4 bases and 3 bases, with 14 bases remaining between them. CDR1 and CDR2 (germline): SGHDT, YYEEEE. The CDR3 runs to 15 residues. CDR3 nucleotides: TGTGCCAGCAGCCGGGGTCAGGGCGGTGGAAACACCATATATTTT. Translation gives CASSRGQGGGNTIYF.